The 20 T cell receptor beta chains below were found in one sample sequenced in a study of T cell responses to AZD1222 COVID-19 vaccine. The data were produced by immunoSEQ multiplex PCR, yet TCRdb's version contains in-frame clones alone and is incomplete. The table shows some 180,000 clones, with 92% occurring only once. Sample: peripheral blood, taken on day 0 of AZD1222 vaccination. The receptors shown here come from an adult in good health.

The CDR3 loop reads CASSGGQGAAEQYF. The CDR3 region has the DNA TGTGCCAGCAGTGGGGGACAGGGGGCGGCCGAGCAGTACTTC. The chain carries TRBV25-1 and TRBJ2-7, with 12 bases fitting TRBD1. With V trimmed by 4 bases and J by 6 bases, 4 bases remained unmatched. The CDR3 consists of 14 residues. Looked up from germline, CDR1 is MGHDK and CDR2 is SYGVNS.

This clone appeared a single time. This chain links TRBV29-1 with TRBJ1-1; 10 bases agree with TRBD1. Germline trimming cut 8 bases from V and 7 bases from J; bases unmatched to any gene: 4. Germline CDR1 and CDR2: SQVTM and ANQGSEA. The CDR3 totals 11 residues. The CDR3 DNA is TGCAGCACAGGACAGGGGGATGAAGCTTTCTTT. As protein: CSTGQGDEAFF.

The V and J genes are TRBV19 and TRBJ1-5; D gene unclear. The CDR3 contains 15 residues. V was cut by 3 bases and J by 6 bases, with 15 bases left in between. CDR1 is LNHDA, CDR2 SQIVND, per germline (reference sequence). CDR3 amino acids: CASSMGIGRGQPQHF. In nucleotides, the CDR3 is TGTGCCAGTAGTATGGGGATCGGGAGAGGTCAGCCCCAGCATTTT.

This sequence joins TRBV9 and TRBJ2-7, with 7 bases lining up with TRBD1. CDR1 and CDR2 (germline): SGDLS, YYNGEE. The CDR3 extends over 15 amino acids. The V segment lost 2 bases and the J segment 5 bases; nucleotides outside the gene matches: 10. The CDR3 protein is CASSVGLGGNDEQYF. In nucleotides, the CDR3 is TGTGCCAGCAGCGTCGGCCTAGGGGGCAACGACGAGCAGTACTTC.

This chain links TRBV6-2 or TRBV6-3 with TRBJ2-3, with 8 bases aligning to TRBD1. CDR1 and CDR2 from the germline V gene are MNHEY and SVGEGT. Losses at the gene ends were 5 bases for V and 3 bases for J; bases not matched to a gene: 7. This CDR3 has 15 amino acids. The CDR3, as DNA: TGTGCCAGCAGTGCCCAGGGGGCGCAAACAGATACGCAGTATTTT. Encoded protein: CASSAQGAQTDTQYF.

The V call is TRBV24-1, the J call TRBJ2-2, with 8 bases fitting TRBD1. This CDR3 spans 15 amino acids. J was trimmed by 7 bases and V by 3 bases; bases with no gene match: 6. Germline V gene data show CDR1 as KGHDR and CDR2 as SFDVKD. CDR3 DNA: TGTGCCACCAGTGATCTCAGGGGGCAGGGCGGGGAGCTGTTTTTT. Translated: CATSDLRGQGGELFF.

The V gene is TRBV19, the J gene TRBJ2-2; a possible D gene is TRBD1 (6 bases). V was cut by 3 bases and J by 1 base, with 21 bases left in between. The CDR3 runs to 19 residues. Germline CDR1 LNHDA, CDR2 SQIVND (reference sequence). CDR3 nucleotide sequence: TGTGCCAGTAGTATCCGGAGGACAGAATACACGCGGAACACCGGGGAGCTGTTTTTT. Its translation: CASSIRRTEYTRNTGELFF.

This clone was picked up one time. The chain combines TRBV5-1 with TRBJ2-5; no clear D gene. The V and J ends lost 0 bases and 2 bases respectively, with 11 bases between them. CDR3 size: 15 residues. Germline V gene sequence: CDR1 SGHRS, CDR2 YFSETQ. Here the CDR3 reads CASSLAVSAQETQYF. The CDR3 nucleotides are TGCGCCAGCAGCTTGGCCGTCTCAGCTCAAGAGACCCAGTACTTC.

The genes are TRBV6-2 or TRBV6-3 and TRBJ1-1; D is unresolved. Trimming removed 6 bases from V and 7 bases from J, with 9 bases in between. This CDR3 has 11 amino acids. The germline V gene encodes CDR1 MNHEY and CDR2 SVGEGT. This chain's CDR3 is CASSNPFEAFF. CDR3 bases: TGTGCCAGCAGCAACCCGTTTGAAGCTTTCTTT.

The chain links TRBV19 to TRBJ1-4, with a weak D call TRBD1 (5 bases). The germline V gene encodes CDR1 LNHDA and CDR2 SQIVND (reference sequence). This CDR3 is 16 amino acids long. Deletions cut 6 bases from V and 10 bases from J, with 24 bases between. The CDR3 DNA is TGTGCCAGTAGCACCCACCCGCTCAACCAGGGAGCAAAACTGTTTTTT. Translated: CASSTHPLNQGAKLFF.

The genes are TRBV6-2 or TRBV6-3 and TRBJ1-5; possibly TRBD1 for D (5 bases). Per the germline V gene, CDR1 is MNHEY and CDR2 is SVGEGT. This CDR3 contains 15 residues. Trimming removed 0 bases at V and 3 bases at J, with 9 bases between. The CDR3 coding sequence is TGTGCCAGCAGTTACTCATCAGGGCCCAATCAGCCCCAGCATTTT. Translating it yields CASSYSSGPNQPQHF.

The V and J genes are TRBV7-8 and TRBJ2-5, with 8 bases lining up with TRBD2. The trim removed 5 bases at V and 5 bases at J, leaving 19 bases unmatched. The germline V gene has CDR1 SGHVS and CDR2 FQNEAQ. The CDR3 totals 18 residues. CDR3 bases: TGTGCCAGCAGCAAAGAAGTCAGCGGGGGAGTCCTTCGGGAGACCCAGTACTTC. It codes for CASSKEVSGGVLRETQYF.

The chain is built from TRBV27 and TRBJ2-1; tentatively, D is TRBD1 (6 bases). Between the trimmed V and J ends, which lost 4 bases and 5 bases, there was a span of 18 bases. Germline-derived CDR1 and CDR2 are MNHEY and SMNVEV (reference sequence). CDR3 length: 16 residues. CDR3 nucleotides: TGTGCCAGCAGTTCCCCCCACAGGGCCGGGGACAATGAGCAGTTCTTC. It yields the protein CASSSPHRAGDNEQFF.

Here the CDR3 DNA reads TGTGCCAGCAGCGTATCTAGCGGGGGGGGATTCTCCTACAATGAGCAGTTCTTC. Translation gives CASSVSSGGGFSYNEQFF. J is TRBJ2-1 and V is TRBV9; 12 bases map to TRBD2. Germline V CDR1 and CDR2: SGDLS, YYNGEE. Germline trimming cut 1 base from V and 0 bases from J; bases unmatched to any gene: 5. The CDR3 has 18 residues.

The chain recombines TRBV4-3 with TRBJ1-5; TRBD1 is a possible D gene (5 bases). Germline CDR1 and CDR2: LGHNA and YSLEER. The CDR3 is made up of 18 amino acids. The V and J ends lost 1 base and 4 bases respectively, with 20 bases between them. CDR3 sequence (DNA): TGCGCCAGCAGCCAAGGGGCAGGGAAGATTCCCTCAAATCAGCCCCAGCATTTT. It codes for CASSQGAGKIPSNQPQHF.

This sequence joins TRBV9 and TRBJ1-1, with D uncertain. The germline gives CDR1 SGDLS, CDR2 YYNGEE. CDR3 size: 15 residues. V gave up 1 base and J gave up 0 bases, with 10 bases separating them. CDR3 DNA sequence: TGTGCCAGCAGCGTATCCGGGAAATTGAACACTGAAGCTTTCTTT. This translates into CASSVSGKLNTEAFF.

This rearrangement joins TRBV19 to TRBJ2-5; perhaps D is TRBD1 or TRBD2 (5 bases each). CDR3 length equals 15 residues. The V gene's germline CDR1 is LNHDA and CDR2 SQIVND (reference sequence). Deletions cut 6 bases from V and 2 bases from J, with 16 bases between. The CDR3 spells CASRTGTLEQETQYF. DNA of the CDR3: TGTGCCAGTAGAACCGGGACGTTGGAACAAGAGACCCAGTACTTC.

The chain carries TRBV25-1 and TRBJ1-1; D is unclear. V lost 5 bases to trimming and J lost 3 bases, with 13 bases between them. Germline CDR1 is MGHDK and CDR2 is SYGVNS. This CDR3 contains 14 residues. The DNA for the CDR3 is TGTGCCAGCAGTAGGCCCGGCGGGCACACTGAAGCTTTCTTT. Its translation: CASSRPGGHTEAFF.

CDR3 amino acids: CASSVRTGWTDTQYF. The CDR3 coding sequence is TGTGCCAGCAGCGTACGAACCGGGTGGACAGATACGCAGTATTTT. V usage is TRBV9 and J usage is TRBJ2-3; D gene ambiguous. This CDR3 comprises 15 residues. The V end lost 1 base, the J end lost 3 bases, and 12 bases lay between the germline ends. CDR1 SGDLS and CDR2 YYNGEE come from the germline V gene.

V and J are TRBV30 and TRBJ2-1; D is possibly TRBD1 or TRBD2 (6 bases each). Germline V lookup: CDR1 GTSNPN, CDR2 SVGIG (reference sequence). V lost 2 bases to trimming and J lost 7 bases, with 15 bases between them. CDR3 size: 14 residues. CDR3: CAWSLGGAGNEQFF. In nucleotides, the CDR3 is TGTGCCTGGAGTCTCGGGGGCGCGGGGAATGAGCAGTTCTTC.